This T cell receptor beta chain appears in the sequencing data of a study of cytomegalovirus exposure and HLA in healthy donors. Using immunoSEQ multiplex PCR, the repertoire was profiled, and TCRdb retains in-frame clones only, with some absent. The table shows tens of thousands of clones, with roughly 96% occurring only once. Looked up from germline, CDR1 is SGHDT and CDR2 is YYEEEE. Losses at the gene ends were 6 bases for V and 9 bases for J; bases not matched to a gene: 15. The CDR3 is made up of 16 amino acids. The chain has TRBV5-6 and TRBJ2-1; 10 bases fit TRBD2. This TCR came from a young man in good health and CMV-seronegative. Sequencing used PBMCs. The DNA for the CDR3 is TGTGCCAGCAACCCCGTTGGCCTAGCGGGAGCAGGTGAGCAGTTCTTC. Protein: CASNPVGLAGAGEQFF. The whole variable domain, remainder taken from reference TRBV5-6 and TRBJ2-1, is DAGVTQSPTHLIKTRGQQVTLRCSPKSGHDTVSWYQQALGQGPQFIFQYYEEEERQRGNFPDRFSGHQFPNYSSELNVNALLLGDSALYLCASNPVGLAGAGEQFFGPGTRLTVL.